This TCR beta chain was obtained from a study of T cells after posttransplantation cyclophosphamide. Busulfan-fludarabine conditioning, marrow transplant, and cyclophosphamide on days +3 and +4 were administered. General study findings and limits: Recipient CMV seropositivity and CMV reactivation strongly tracked TRB clonality. Tissue-infiltrating T cells from skin or gut overlapped little with blood T cells. Donor CD8+ memory clones often dominated recipient blood repertoires at later times.

CDR1 and CDR2 from the germline V gene are SGDLS and YYNGEE. The CDR3 spans 17 residues. The V end was cut by 3 bases, the J end by 4 bases, with 22 bases between. Regarding this clone: Its antigen is as yet unknown.

Libraries were prepared by immunoSEQ multiplex PCR; TCRdb keeps only in-frame clonotypes and omits some of them. This repertoire holds some 1,800 clones, and none appear only once. The specimen comprised PBMCs, sampled about 370 days after allogeneic stem cell transplant with posttransplant cyclophosphamide. The rearrangement joins TRBV9 to TRBJ1-1; D gene ambiguous. The sequence was obtained from a male patient between 55 and 70 years old who received an allogeneic stem cell transplant from an unrelated donor, was CMV-positive, and had acute and chronic GVHD. The T cells may come from the graft donor. The CDR3 nucleotides read TGTGCCAGCAGCGCCTCTCGCGTGGCGCGGGTGCGCACTGAAGCTTTCTTT. This translates into CASSASRVARVRTEAFF. The full variable domain, completed using reference TRBV9 and TRBJ1-1, is DSGVTQTPKHLITATGQRVTLRCSPRSGDLSVYWYQQSLDQGLQFLIQYYNGEERAKGNILERFSAQQFPDLHSELNLSSLELGDSALYFCASSASRVARVRTEAFFGQGTRLTVV.